This T cell receptor (beta chain) originates from a study of T cell repertoires in ileal Crohn's disease. Germline CDR1 SGHRS, CDR2 YFSETQ. J was trimmed by 0 bases and V by 6 bases; bases with no gene match: 7. The CDR3 is made up of 15 amino acids. The assay was immunoSEQ multiplex PCR, and TCRdb's table has in-frame clones only and misses some. The sample consists of roughly 6,800 clones, about two thirds of them appearing once. The time point is: proximal margin of the surgical specimen (macroscopically non-inflamed). The source material was ileal tissue. This receptor was identified in an adult with Crohn's disease. The rearrangement links TRBV5-1 to TRBJ2-3, with 7 bases aligning to TRBD2. In DNA form, the CDR3 reads TGCGCCAGCAACCAAGCGGGGATAAGCACAGATACGCAGTATTTT. Translating gives CASNQAGISTDTQYF. Together with reference TRBV5-1 and TRBJ2-3, the CDR3 gives the full variable domain: KAGVTQTPRYLIKTRGQQVTLSCSPISGHRSVSWYQQTPGQGLQFLFEYFSETQRNKGNFPGRFSGRQFSNSRSEMNVSTLELGDSALYLCASNQAGISTDTQYFGPGTRLTVL.